A selection of T cell receptor beta chains follows, all from one sample in a study of T cell repertoires in cytomegalovirus infection. TCRdb independently ran MiXCR on the reads; one entry per CDR3 protein. The data show 450,000 to 550,000 distinct CDR3 sequences, about 17% seen once. The sample was CD8+ T cells from PBMCs. The source of these receptors is a human donor in good health (CMV status not recorded). Some clones in this sample may be carry-over from other donors' samples. The CDR3 runs from the conserved cysteine through the conserved F or W. The D gene is left open where the match is weak. Size values are once, few and many counts, or a class for expanded clones, and some rows have none.

j_gene	v_gene	abundance	d_gene	CDR3aa	CDR3nt
TRBJ2-1	TRBV20-1	many	TRBD2	CSARDLPGGSYNEQFF	TGCAGTGCTAGAGATCTTCCGGGAGGCTCCTACAATGAGCAGTTCTTC
TRBJ2-5	TRBV28	many	TRBD2	CASRPLAGNIGGEETQYF	TGTGCCAGCAGGCCCCTAGCGGGAAACATCGGAGGGGAAGAGACCCAGTACTTC
TRBJ2-7	TRBV7-7	many	TRBD1	CASSVRTGDEQYF	TGTGCTAGCAGCGTAAGGACAGGGGACGAGCAGTACTTC
TRBJ2-5	TRBV24-1	.	TRBD1	CATSDPDRGIETQYF	TGTGCCACCAGTGATCCTGACAGGGGTATAGAGACCCAGTACTTC
TRBJ1-1	TRBV28	.	TRBD1	CASSFQTGFMNTEAFF	TGTGCCAGCAGTTTCCAGACAGGGTTTATGAACACTGAAGCTTTCTTT
TRBJ2-5	TRBV3-1	.	TRBD1	CASSYRGRGQTQETQYF	TGTGCCAGCAGTTACAGGGGCAGGGGACAAACACAAGAGACCCAGTACTTC
TRBJ1-1	TRBV29-1	.	.	CSVRGTEAFF	TGCAGCGTTCGGGGTACTGAAGCTTTCTTT
TRBJ2-5	TRBV13	.	.	CASSFRQQETQYF	TGTGCCAGCAGCTTTAGACAGCAAGAGACCCAGTACTTC
TRBJ2-7	TRBV20-1	.	.	CSHHLVASYEQYF	TGCAGTCACCACTTAGTAGCCTCCTACGAGCAGTACTTC
TRBJ1-1	TRBV4-1	few	TRBD1	CASSQRPGQGARNTEAFF	TGCGCCAGCAGCCAAAGGCCGGGACAGGGGGCGAGGAACACTGAAGCTTTCTTT
TRBJ2-4	TRBV18	few	.	CASSPQDSWAKNIQYF	TGTGCCAGCTCACCTCAGGACAGCTGGGCCAAAAACATTCAGTACTTC
TRBJ2-6	TRBV2	.	TRBD1	CASSDGTVISGANVLTF	TGTGCCAGCAGTGACGGGACAGTGATTTCTGGGGCCAACGTCCTGACTTTC
TRBJ2-7	TRBV11-2	.	TRBD2	CASSPLTSGRPITFSEQYF	TGTGCCAGCAGCCCGTTGACTAGCGGGAGGCCCATTACCTTCTCTGAGCAGTACTTC
TRBJ2-6	TRBV12-5	many	.	CASGSISGTGANVLTF	TGTGCTAGTGGTTCAATATCGGGGACTGGGGCCAACGTCCTGACTTTC
TRBJ2-3	TRBV6-2/TRBV6-3	.	.	CASTITILGSDTQYF	TGTGCCAGCACCATAACTATTCTGGGGTCAGATACGCAGTATTTT
TRBJ1-2	TRBV7-9	many	.	CASSGGVEPTYGYTF	TGTGCCAGCAGCGGAGGGGTTGAACCGACCTATGGCTACACCTTC
TRBJ1-2	TRBV5-4	many	TRBD1	CASSPPQGAVYGYTF	TGTGCCAGCAGCCCCCCCCAGGGGGCCGTCTATGGCTACACCTTC
TRBJ2-3	TRBV6-2/TRBV6-3	many	TRBD2	CASSYETAAGGWTDTQYF	TGTGCCAGCAGTTACGAAACTGCAGCGGGGGGCTGGACAGATACGCAGTATTTT
TRBJ2-3	TRBV7-2	many	.	CASSLWDGRTDTQYF	TGTGCCAGCAGCTTATGGGACGGCCGCACAGATACGCAGTATTTT
TRBJ2-1	TRBV15	few	.	CATSRDRLSSYNEQFF	TGTGCCACCAGCAGAGATCGGTTAAGCTCCTACAATGAGCAGTTCTTC
TRBJ2-5	TRBV4-1	few	.	CASRPPAQETQYF	TGCGCCAGCAGGCCCCCGGCCCAAGAGACCCAGTACTTC
TRBJ2-5	TRBV20-1	many	.	CSARGLQQDQYF	TGCAGTGCTAGGGGCCTACAACAGGACCAGTACTTC
TRBJ1-2	TRBV14	.	TRBD1	CASSQESSDRGAYGYTF	TGTGCCAGCAGCCAAGAAAGTTCGGACAGGGGCGCCTATGGCTACACCTTC
TRBJ2-7	TRBV6-6	many	TRBD1	CASSYGGQDSYEQYF	TGTGCCAGCAGTTATGGGGGACAGGACTCCTACGAGCAGTACTTC
TRBJ1-4	TRBV24-1	few	.	CATSAGTFEKLFF	TGTGCCACCAGTGCCGGGACCTTTGAAAAACTGTTTTTT
TRBJ2-2	TRBV28	.	.	CASSPRSYTGELFF	TGTGCCAGCAGTCCTCGGTCCTACACCGGGGAGCTGTTTTTT
TRBJ1-2	TRBV12-3/TRBV12-4	many	.	CASSLKVRDAIRGYTF	TGTGCCAGCAGTTTAAAGGTTCGGGACGCCATTCGGGGCTACACCTTC
TRBJ1-2	TRBV27	.	.	CASSPGVGYTF	TGTGCCAGCAGCCCCGGGGTTGGCTACACCTTC
TRBJ2-7	TRBV28	many	.	CASSVYPGAYEQYF	TGTGCCAGCAGTGTATACCCGGGAGCCTACGAGCAGTACTTC
TRBJ1-6	TRBV25-1	.	.	CASSPSGQRYGSPLHF	TGTGCCAGCAGTCCCTCGGGGCAACGGTATGGGTCACCCCTCCACTTT
TRBJ2-5	TRBV11-2	few	.	CASSVPPGGYQETQYF	TGTGCCAGCAGCGTCCCGCCAGGAGGGTACCAAGAGACCCAGTACTTC
TRBJ2-1	TRBV12-5	.	.	CASGLVQGHEQFF	TGTGCTAGTGGTTTGGTACAGGGCCATGAGCAGTTCTTC
TRBJ2-1	TRBV6-2/TRBV6-3	.	.	CASSYLERRNEQFF	TGTGCCAGCAGTTACTTGGAGAGGAGAAATGAGCAGTTCTTC
TRBJ1-1	TRBV12-3/TRBV12-4	many	.	CASSSTGRAFKNTEAFF	TGTGCCAGCAGTTCCACAGGTCGCGCTTTTAAAAACACTGAAGCTTTCTTT
TRBJ2-3	TRBV24-1	.	TRBD2	CATSDRGGSTDTQYF	TGTGCCACCAGTGATCGGGGGGGAAGCACAGATACGCAGTATTTT
TRBJ2-7	TRBV7-9	few	TRBD2	CASSPGGVDEQYF	TGTGCCAGCAGCCCCGGGGGGGTCGACGAGCAGTACTTC
TRBJ1-1	TRBV12-3/TRBV12-4	.	.	CASSLEAGGEGSYEAFF	TGTGCCAGCAGTTTAGAGGCGGGGGGCGAAGGGAGTTATGAAGCTTTCTTT
TRBJ2-3	TRBV6-5	.	.	CASSYGLLSGQYF	TGTGCCAGCAGTTACGGCTTGTTGAGCGGGCAGTATTTT
TRBJ2-7	TRBV28	many	.	CASSLNQLRGSEQYF	TGTGCCAGCAGTTTGAACCAGTTGAGGGGAAGCGAGCAGTACTTC
TRBJ2-7	TRBV27	few	TRBD1	CASSTRQGGEQYF	TGTGCCAGCAGTACAAGACAGGGGGGTGAGCAGTACTTC
TRBJ2-1	TRBV11-2	many	TRBD2	CASSLLAVGAYNEQFF	TGTGCCAGCAGCCTTCTAGCGGTCGGAGCCTACAATGAGCAGTTCTTC
TRBJ2-2	TRBV12-3/TRBV12-4	many	TRBD2	CASRPGTSGGAGTGELFF	TGTGCCAGCAGGCCCGGGACTAGCGGGGGGGCCGGAACCGGGGAGCTGTTTTTT
TRBJ1-2	TRBV11-2	many	.	CASSAGHQGYTF	TGTGCCAGCAGCGCCGGGCATCAGGGCTACACCTTC
TRBJ2-7	TRBV20-1	.	.	CSARGVEGQWYEQYF	TGCAGTGCTAGAGGGGTGGAGGGCCAATGGTACGAGCAGTACTTC
TRBJ2-1	TRBV4-2	few	TRBD1	CASSQPPDRGIYNEQFF	TGTGCCAGCAGCCAACCCCCCGACAGGGGCATCTACAATGAGCAGTTCTTC
TRBJ1-1	TRBV7-9	.	TRBD1	CASSQIQGYEAFF	TGTGCCAGCAGCCAAATACAGGGGTATGAAGCTTTCTTT
TRBJ2-5	TRBV28	many	.	CASSPTLGLETQYF	TGTGCCAGCAGCCCCACCCTTGGGCTAGAGACCCAGTACTTC
TRBJ2-3	TRBV28	.	TRBD1	CASSPPGQGNTQYF	TGTGCCAGCAGTCCCCCGGGACAGGGAAATACGCAGTATTTT
TRBJ2-7	TRBV12-5	many	.	CASGSGRQTTYEQYF	TGTGCTAGTGGCTCCGGCCGGCAGACAACCTACGAGCAGTACTTC
TRBJ2-6	TRBV4-2	few	TRBD1	CASSQGVRGHSGANVLTF	TGTGCCAGCAGCCAAGGTGTCAGGGGGCATTCTGGGGCCAACGTCCTGACTTTC
TRBJ2-3	TRBV24-1	.	TRBD1	CATSDSGTGIATQYF	TGTGCCACCAGTGATTCCGGGACAGGGATAGCTACGCAGTATTTT
TRBJ1-1	TRBV27	few	.	CASRWTMNTEAFF	TGTGCCAGCAGGTGGACCATGAACACTGAAGCTTTCTTT
TRBJ2-7	TRBV4-1	many	TRBD2	CASSQGVAGPYEQYF	TGCGCCAGCAGCCAAGGGGTAGCGGGGCCCTACGAGCAGTACTTC